The source of this T cell receptor beta chain is a study of T cell changes during pregnancy in multiple sclerosis (dated by TCRdb to the late 2010s). With regard to the full study: The study looked at changes in the T cell repertoire across pregnancy in women with multiple sclerosis.

Deletion took 5 bases off V and 1 base off J, with a span of 16 bases between the germline ends. Looking up the germline V gene (reference sequence) yields CDR1 MNHEY and CDR2 SMNVEV. Spanning cysteine to phenylalanine, the CDR3 consists of 16 amino acids. The read is trimmed to its CDR3 DNA, 48 bases read in frame from base 1. Receptors were amplified or captured by the immunoSEQ multiplex PCR assay. TCRdb took this table from immuneACCESS and kept in-frame rearrangements with V and J called. Such tables lack part of the clones; where checked against another copy, unresolved V genes explain under half of the gap, and the rest is unexplained. Within this sample are 61,000 or so clones, with just under 95% of them counted one time only. Clones ranked in the top ten supply 0.36% of the sample. Comment on this clone: Its cognate antigen has yet to be identified. No qualities accompany the bases; no much larger clone lies one base away.

Sequenced material: CD4+ T cells from peripheral blood mononuclear cells, taken before pregnancy. The V gene is TRBV27 and the J gene is TRBJ2-3; the D gene is perhaps TRBD1, from 7 matching bases. The sequence derives from a female donor with multiple sclerosis, enrolled in a pregnancy study. CDR3 sequence: CASSPRTGGGTDTQYF. In nucleotides, the sequence is TGTGCCAGCAGTCCGAGGACAGGCGGGGGCACAGATACGCAGTATTTT.